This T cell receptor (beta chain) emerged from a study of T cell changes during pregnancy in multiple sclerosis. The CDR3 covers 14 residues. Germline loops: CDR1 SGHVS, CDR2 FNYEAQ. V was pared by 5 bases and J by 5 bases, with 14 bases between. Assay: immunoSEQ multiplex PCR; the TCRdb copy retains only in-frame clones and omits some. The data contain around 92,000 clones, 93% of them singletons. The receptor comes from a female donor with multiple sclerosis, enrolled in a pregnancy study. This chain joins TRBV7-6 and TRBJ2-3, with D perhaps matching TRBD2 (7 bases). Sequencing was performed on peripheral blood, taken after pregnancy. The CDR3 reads CASSPRGAIDTQYF. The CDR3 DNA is TGTGCCAGCAGCCCTCGGGGGGCTATAGATACGCAGTATTTT.